This T cell receptor beta chain appears in the sequencing data of a study of post-analysis software for immune sequencing data. Germline loops: CDR1 GTSNPN, CDR2 SVGIG (reference sequence). V lost 0 bases and J lost 8; bases outside the gene matches: 9. There are 15 residues in the CDR3. TCR beta cDNA libraries had unique molecular identifiers. MiXCR was run by TCRdb on the PCR reads, yielding one entry per CDR3 protein. The table includes approximately 260,000 distinct CDR3 sequences, just over 35% detected once. Study-wide points: With TRBV5-6, TRBV5-1 and TRBV20-1 included, about 5 TRBV segments were more frequent in patients than in controls.

This clonotype was seen a few times. Its antigen is still unknown. V is TRBV30 and J is TRBJ2-1, with 8 bases fitting TRBD2. This clonotype originated in a girl between 10 and 17 years old with multiple sclerosis. Specimen: blood. The CDR3 DNA follows: TGTGCCTGGAGTGTAAGGCGGGAGGCCCCCCATGAGCAGTTCTTC. Amino acid sequence: CAWSVRREAPHEQFF.